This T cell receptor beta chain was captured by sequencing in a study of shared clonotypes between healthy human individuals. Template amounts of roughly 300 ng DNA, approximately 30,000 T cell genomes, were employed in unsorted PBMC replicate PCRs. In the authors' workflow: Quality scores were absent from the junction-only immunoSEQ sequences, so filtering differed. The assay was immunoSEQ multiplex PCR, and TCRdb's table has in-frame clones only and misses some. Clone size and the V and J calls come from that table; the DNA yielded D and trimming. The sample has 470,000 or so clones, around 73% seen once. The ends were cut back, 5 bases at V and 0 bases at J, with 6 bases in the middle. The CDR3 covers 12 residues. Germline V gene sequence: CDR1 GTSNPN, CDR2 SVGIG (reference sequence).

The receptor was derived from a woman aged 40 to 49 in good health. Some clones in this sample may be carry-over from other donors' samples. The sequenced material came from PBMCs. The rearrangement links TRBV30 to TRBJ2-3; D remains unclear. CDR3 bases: TGTGCCTGGCAGATAAGCACAGATACGCAGTATTTT. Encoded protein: CAWQISTDTQYF. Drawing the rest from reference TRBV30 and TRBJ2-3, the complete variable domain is SQTIHQWPATLVQPVGSPLSLECTVEGTSNPNLYWYRQAAGRGLQLLFYSVGIGQISSEVPQNLSASRPQDRQFILSSKKLLLSDSGFYLCAWQISTDTQYFGPGTRLTVL.